These T cell receptor beta chains were read from a single sample in a study of T cells after posttransplantation cyclophosphamide. Using immunoSEQ multiplex PCR, the repertoire was profiled, and TCRdb retains in-frame clones only, with some absent. The table has approximately 5,100 clones, 73% seen once. The sample here was PBMCs, taken 300 to 330 days after allogeneic stem cell transplant with calcineurin inhibitor and methotrexate. The receptors stem from a female patient in her 50s who received an allogeneic stem cell transplant from an unrelated donor, was CMV-positive, and had acute and chronic GVHD. Some T cells could come from the graft donor. CDR3s include the opening cysteine and the closing phenylalanine or tryptophan. The D gene is left open where the match is weak. Clone size appears in some rows only: once, few, many, or a class for an expanded clone.

j_call d_call v_call clone_size cdr3_nt cdr3_aa
TRBJ1-1 NA TRBV20-1 NA TGCAGTGCTAGTCGGGGATGGGCTTTCTTT CSASRGWAFF
TRBJ2-7 TRBD1 TRBV14 NA TGTGCCAGCAGCCTCGGCCCGGGACAGGCTCACTTC CASSLGPGQAHF
TRBJ1-2 NA TRBV9 NA TGTGCCAGCAGCGTAGGTGGGGGCCGCCGTCACTATGGCTACACCTTC CASSVGGGRRHYGYTF
TRBJ2-5 NA TRBV10-3 once TGTGCCATCAGTGAGCGAGAGACCCAGTACTTC CAISERETQYF
TRBJ1-1 TRBD1 TRBV10-3 medium-sized TGTGCCAGCAGGTTACAGGGGTCCACTGAAGCTTTCTTT CASRLQGSTEAFF
TRBJ2-5 NA TRBV30 few TGTGCCTGGAGTGTAAAGGGAAGTCGTAGCGGAGAGACCCAGTACTTC CAWSVKGSRSGETQYF
TRBJ2-3 TRBD2 TRBV7-3 NA TGTGCCAGCAGCCATAGCGGGGGGGCCAGAGATACGCAGTATTTT CASSHSGGARDTQYF
TRBJ2-7 TRBD1 TRBV7-2 NA TGTGCCAGCAGCTTTTCTGGACAGGGTGACGAGCAGTACTTC CASSFSGQGDEQYF
TRBJ1-2 NA TRBV4-1 NA TGCGCCAGCAGGGACTCGACTCCGGGCGGCTACACCTTC CASRDSTPGGYTF
TRBJ2-7 TRBD2 TRBV11-2 NA TGTGCCAGCAGCTTCGGGACTAGCGAGGCCTACGAGCAGTACTTC CASSFGTSEAYEQYF
TRBJ2-5 NA TRBV11-3 NA TGTGCCAGCAGTCCTGGACCGGGGAGAGGGGAGACCCAGTACTTC CASSPGPGRGETQYF
TRBJ1-2 NA TRBV5-5 NA TGTGCCAGCAACCACCCTAACAGGGATGAGAGCGCCTTC CASNHPNRDESAF
TRBJ2-7 NA TRBV6-6 NA TGTGCCAGCAGTTACCCGCCTCCGGGGGAGACCTACGAGCAGTACTTC CASSYPPPGETYEQYF
TRBJ1-5 NA TRBV28 large TGTGCCAGCAGTTTAATCCAGGGTAGCAATCAGCCCCAGCATTTT CASSLIQGSNQPQHF
TRBJ2-7 NA TRBV28 once TGTGCCAGCAGTTTATCGGGGGTGATGAACGAGCAGTACTTC CASSLSGVMNEQYF
TRBJ1-1 NA TRBV7-9 NA TGTGCCAGCAGCGTAGGGCAGGACACTGAAGCTTTCTTT CASSVGQDTEAFF
TRBJ2-1 NA TRBV9 once TGTGCCAGCAGCGTACAGGGGTCCTCGAGCTCCTACAATGAGCAGTTCTTC CASSVQGSSSSYNEQFF
TRBJ2-4 NA TRBV5-8 NA TGTGCCAGCAGCTTTGGACAATCCAAAGCCAAAAACATTCAGTACTTC CASSFGQSKAKNIQYF
TRBJ2-7 TRBD1 TRBV2 NA TGTGCCAGCAGTTACTCTAGGATCGGGACAGGGGGCTACGAGCAGTACTTC CASSYSRIGTGGYEQYF
TRBJ2-1 NA TRBV19 few TGTGCCAGTAGTATGCTCCGGACTTCAGGCGCTGAGCAGTTCTTC CASSMLRTSGAEQFF
TRBJ1-2 NA TRBV6-5 once TGTGCCAGCTCCTATCTCAGGGGCGCTAACTATGGCTACACCTTC CASSYLRGANYGYTF
TRBJ1-2 TRBD1 TRBV7-8 NA TGTGCCAGCAGCCCTATGGGACAGGGAGCGTGGGGCTACACCTTC CASSPMGQGAWGYTF
TRBJ2-1 NA TRBV7-2 NA TGTGCCAGCAGCTTTACAGGTTCCAGCTCCTACAATGAGCAGTTCTTC CASSFTGSSSYNEQFF
TRBJ2-7 TRBD2 TRBV11-1 NA TGTGCCACGGGCGGGAGAACTGGGGAGCAGTACTTC CATGGRTGEQYF
TRBJ1-2 NA TRBV9 NA TGTGCCAGCAGCGTAGCTTTTCTTTCTAACTATGGCTACACCTTC CASSVAFLSNYGYTF
TRBJ1-2 NA TRBV5-4 medium-sized TGTGCCAGCAGCTTGGGACAGAGGTTGAACTATGGCTACACCTTC CASSLGQRLNYGYTF
TRBJ2-3 TRBD2 TRBV30 NA TGTGCCTGGAGTGTAGGGGACTGGCGGGGGGCTGAGACAGATACGCAGTATTTT CAWSVGDWRGAETDTQYF
TRBJ2-1 TRBD2 TRBV29-1 NA TGCAGCGTTGGACTAGCGGGAGGGCCTGAGCAGTTCTTC CSVGLAGGPEQFF
TRBJ2-6 NA TRBV7-2 NA TGTGCCAGCAGCTTACAGGCCAGCTCTGGGGCCAACGTCCTGACTTTC CASSLQASSGANVLTF
TRBJ2-3 TRBD2 TRBV27 NA TGTGCCAGCAGTTTAGGACTAGCGTTCACAGATACGCAGTATTTT CASSLGLAFTDTQYF
TRBJ1-2 NA TRBV5-1 NA TGCGCCAGCAGCTTGATGACAGGAGCTAACTATGGCTACACCTTC CASSLMTGANYGYTF
TRBJ2-5 TRBD1 TRBV6-5 few TGTGCCAGCAGCCACCGGGACAGGGGGCAGAAGACCCAGTACTTC CASSHRDRGQKTQYF
TRBJ2-4 TRBD2 TRBV19 few TGTGCCAGTAGTATTGGACTAGCGGGGACCAAAAACATTCAGTACTTC CASSIGLAGTKNIQYF
TRBJ2-3 NA TRBV7-2 NA TGTGCCAGCAGCTTAGGACTAACAGATACGCAGTATTTT CASSLGLTDTQYF
TRBJ2-5 TRBD1 TRBV25-1 NA TGTGCCAGCAGTGAATCCCAAGGGGGCCGCCAAGAGACCCAGTACTTC CASSESQGGRQETQYF
TRBJ2-1 NA TRBV27 NA TGTGCCAGCACCTTTAGCGGTCCGACCTACAATGAGCAGTTCTTC CASTFSGPTYNEQFF
TRBJ1-1 NA TRBV7-2 medium-sized TGTGCCAGCAGCTTAACTACGAACACTGAAGCTTTCTTT CASSLTTNTEAFF
TRBJ2-7 TRBD2 TRBV10-3 NA TGTGCCATCAGTGAGGCCGCTAGCGGGAGACCCTACGAGCAGTACTTC CAISEAASGRPYEQYF
TRBJ2-3 NA TRBV27 NA TGTGCCAGCAGTCAATTCACAGATACGCAGTATTTT CASSQFTDTQYF
TRBJ1-1 NA TRBV11-1 NA TGTGCCAGCAGCACAGGTAGGGAGAACACTGAAGCTTTCTTT CASSTGRENTEAFF
TRBJ1-1 NA TRBV29-1 NA TGCAGCGTTGGCCGGACGGACTACACTGAAGCTTTCTTT CSVGRTDYTEAFF
TRBJ1-2 NA TRBV28 NA TGTGCCACGCATACCCCAGGGATACGCTATGGCTACACCTTC CATHTPGIRYGYTF
TRBJ1-2 TRBD1 TRBV6-5 NA TGTGCCAGCAGTTGGCCACAGGGGGCGCTGTATGGCTACACCTTC CASSWPQGALYGYTF
TRBJ1-2 NA TRBV6-1 NA TGTGCCAGCAGTGAACGCAGGGGAATTTATGGCTACACCTTC CASSERRGIYGYTF
TRBJ1-2 TRBD1 TRBV5-4 NA TGTGCCAGCAGCTTGCCCGGGACAGGGTATGGCTACACCTTC CASSLPGTGYGYTF
TRBJ1-4 NA TRBV5-1 NA TGCGCCAGCAGCTTGGTGTGGAGCAGGACGGGGAATGAAAAACTGTTTTTT CASSLVWSRTGNEKLFF
TRBJ2-1 TRBD2 TRBV5-4 NA TGTGCCAGCAGCTTAGAGGGGACTAGCGGCAATGAGCAGTTCTTC CASSLEGTSGNEQFF
TRBJ2-7 TRBD2 TRBV27 NA TGTGCCAGCAGCCCAGCGTGGCTAGCGGGAATGGTGTACGAGCAGTACTTC CASSPAWLAGMVYEQYF
TRBJ2-4 TRBD2 TRBV5-1 NA TGCGCCAGCAGCTTGGGTGGGAGCGGGACAGCCAAAAACATTCAGTACTTC CASSLGGSGTAKNIQYF